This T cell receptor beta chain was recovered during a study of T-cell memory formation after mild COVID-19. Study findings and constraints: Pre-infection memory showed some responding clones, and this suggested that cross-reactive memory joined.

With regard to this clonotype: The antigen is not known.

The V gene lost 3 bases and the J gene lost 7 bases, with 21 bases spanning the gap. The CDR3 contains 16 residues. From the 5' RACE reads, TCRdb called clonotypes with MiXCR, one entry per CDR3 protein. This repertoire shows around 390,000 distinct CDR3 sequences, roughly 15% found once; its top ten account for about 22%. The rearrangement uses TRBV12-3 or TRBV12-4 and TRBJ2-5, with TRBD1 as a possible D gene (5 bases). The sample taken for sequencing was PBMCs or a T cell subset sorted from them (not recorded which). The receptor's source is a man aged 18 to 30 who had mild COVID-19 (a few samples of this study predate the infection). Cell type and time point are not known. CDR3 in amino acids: CASSFSSQATTGTQYF. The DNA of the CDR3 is TGTGCCAGCAGTTTTTCCAGCCAAGCCACCACAGGGACCCAGTACTTC.